This section outlines one T cell receptor (beta chain) sequence together with its context. CDR1 and CDR2 (germline): SGHAT, FQNNGV. Trimming took off 2 bases at V and 7 bases at J, with 9 bases between the two ends. This CDR3 is 12 amino acids long. This entry belongs to a study of metastatic and nonmetastatic thyroid tumors. In the original workflow: Built for papillary thyroid cancer, a distant-metastasis classifier drew on CDR3 differences across clinicopathological groups. TCRdb redid the clone calls on the PCR reads using MiXCR. TCRdb's processing, not the authors' own work, is the source of the V and J calls. The sample includes 15,000 to 20,000 clones, 25% to 30% of them seen just once. Thyroid surgery took place with no prior treatment in any patient.

The chain is built from TRBV11-2 and TRBJ2-7; D may be TRBD1 or TRBD2 (6 bases each). The sequence derives from a female donor with papillary thyroid cancer or a benign thyroid nodule (not recorded which). Some clones in this sample may be carry-over from other donors' samples. The specimen sequenced was tumor tissue. DNA of the CDR3: TGTGCCAGCAGCTTAACAGGGACTGAGCAGTACTTC. It translates to CASSLTGTEQYF.